This T cell receptor (beta chain) emerged from a study of response to subunit inactivated influenza vaccine. The sample holds one count of this clonotype. TCRdb reprocessed the RT-PCR reads with MiXCR, giving one entry per CDR3 protein. This sample carries under 800,000 distinct CDR3 sequences, about 15% of them seen once, and the ten largest clones take around 7.3%. The specimen comprised PBMCs from blood, sampled less than 15 days before vaccination. The TCR sequence derives from a man aged 45-60 years who received an inactivated influenza vaccine.

The DNA for the CDR3 is TGTGCCAGCAGTTATACTTCGGGGGTCAGTGAGCAGTTCTTC. Amino acids: CASSYTSGVSEQFF. J is TRBJ2-1 and V is TRBV6-2 or TRBV6-3, with D possibly TRBD2 on 6 matching bases. V lost 3 bases to trimming and J lost 9 bases, with 15 bases between them. Germline V CDR1 and CDR2: MNHEY, SVGEGT. The CDR3 covers 14 residues.